This is a list of T cell receptor beta chains from one sample in a study of control samples from healthy donors and cancer patients. Produced via immunoSEQ multiplex PCR; TCRdb's table is partial and in-frame only. The repertoire consists of about 80,000 clones, with 91% occurring once and the leading ten covering 17%. The material sequenced was blood. The receptor source for this set is a man between 45 and 60 years old in good health. CDR3s include the opening cysteine and the closing phenylalanine or tryptophan. D genes are given only for firm matches. Size tells how often a clone was seen (once, few, many) or the class of an expanded clone, and some rows leave it out.

CDR3aa: CASSPGTGGYNSPLHF; CDR3nt: TGTGCCAGCAGCCCTGGGACAGGGGGCTATAATTCACCCCTCCACTTT; d_gene: TRBD1; j_gene: TRBJ1-6; v_gene: TRBV14; len: 16; abundance: -
CDR3aa: CASSSDSYGYTF; CDR3nt: TGTGCCAGCAGTTCAGACAGCTATGGCTACACCTTC; d_gene: -; j_gene: TRBJ1-2; v_gene: TRBV6-5; len: 12; abundance: -
CDR3aa: CALSAAGGTDTQYF; CDR3nt: TGTGCCCTCAGCGCAGCGGGGGGCACAGATACGCAGTATTTT; d_gene: TRBD2; j_gene: TRBJ2-3; v_gene: TRBV30; len: 14; abundance: -
CDR3aa: CATSDFRTGYTF; CDR3nt: TGTGCCACCAGTGATTTCAGGACTGGCTACACCTTC; d_gene: -; j_gene: TRBJ1-2; v_gene: TRBV24-1; len: 12; abundance: -
CDR3aa: CASSVGLAGDIYEQFF; CDR3nt: TGTGCCAGCAGTGTGGGACTAGCGGGGGATATCTATGAGCAGTTCTTC; d_gene: TRBD2; j_gene: TRBJ2-1; v_gene: TRBV2; len: 16; abundance: -
CDR3aa: CASSSGLNEQFF; CDR3nt: TGTGCCAGCAGCTCGGGGTTGAATGAGCAGTTCTTC; d_gene: -; j_gene: TRBJ2-1; v_gene: TRBV7-9; len: 12; abundance: -
CDR3aa: CAWSVPDRVLEAFF; CDR3nt: TGTGCCTGGAGTGTCCCCGACAGGGTACTGGAAGCTTTCTTT; d_gene: TRBD1; j_gene: TRBJ1-1; v_gene: TRBV30; len: 14; abundance: -
CDR3aa: CATSDPGKNRGRGTGELFF; CDR3nt: TGTGCCACCAGTGACCCCGGGAAGAACAGGGGCCGGGGCACCGGGGAGCTGTTTTTT; d_gene: TRBD1; j_gene: TRBJ2-2; v_gene: TRBV24-1; len: 19; abundance: -
CDR3aa: CASPCDGVGYEQYF; CDR3nt: TGTGCCAGCCCGTGTGACGGGGTTGGCTACGAGCAGTACTTC; d_gene: -; j_gene: TRBJ2-7; v_gene: TRBV21-1; len: 14; abundance: once
CDR3aa: CASSQDSGGDEQFF; CDR3nt: TGCGCCAGCAGCCAAGATTCGGGAGGGGATGAGCAGTTCTTC; d_gene: TRBD2; j_gene: TRBJ2-1; v_gene: TRBV4-1; len: 14; abundance: -
CDR3aa: CASSSRGLSTEAFF; CDR3nt: TGTGCCAGCAGCTCCAGGGGATTGTCGACTGAAGCTTTCTTT; d_gene: -; j_gene: TRBJ1-1; v_gene: TRBV6-5; len: 14; abundance: -
CDR3aa: CASSLREGVQETQYF; CDR3nt: TGTGCCAGCAGCTTACGCGAGGGAGTCCAAGAGACCCAGTACTTC; d_gene: -; j_gene: TRBJ2-5; v_gene: TRBV7-8; len: 15; abundance: -